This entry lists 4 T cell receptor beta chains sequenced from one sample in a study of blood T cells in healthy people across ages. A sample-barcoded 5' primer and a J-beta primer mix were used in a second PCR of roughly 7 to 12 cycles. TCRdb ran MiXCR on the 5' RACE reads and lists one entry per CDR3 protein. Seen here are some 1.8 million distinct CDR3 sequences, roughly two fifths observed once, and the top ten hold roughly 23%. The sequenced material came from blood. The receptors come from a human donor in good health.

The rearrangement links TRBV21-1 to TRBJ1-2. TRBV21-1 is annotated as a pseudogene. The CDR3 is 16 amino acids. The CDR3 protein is CASSKQAWVSVYGYTF. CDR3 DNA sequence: TGTGCCAGCAGCAAACAGGCCTGGGTCAGTGTCTATGGCTACACCTTC.

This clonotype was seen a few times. The DNA of the CDR3 is TGTGCCAGCTCACCATCCTCGCGGTCGTCTGGGGAGCAGTACTTC. This translates into CASSPSSRSSGEQYF. V is TRBV18 and J is TRBJ2-4; possible D gene TRBD2, 5 bases. Between the trimmed V and J ends, which lost 2 bases and 13 bases, there was a span of 21 bases. In germline, CDR1 is KGHSH, CDR2 LQKENI. The CDR3 covers 15 residues.

CDR3 sequence (DNA): TGTGCCAGCTCACCCTTACAGGACTCGGGGGAGCAGTACTTC. Protein: CASSPLQDSGEQYF. J is TRBJ2-4 and V is TRBV18; D is possibly TRBD2 (6 bases). The V end lost 3 bases, the J end lost 13 bases, and 19 bases lay between the germline ends. Germline V gene sequence: CDR1 KGHSH, CDR2 LQKENI. The CDR3 is made up of 14 amino acids.

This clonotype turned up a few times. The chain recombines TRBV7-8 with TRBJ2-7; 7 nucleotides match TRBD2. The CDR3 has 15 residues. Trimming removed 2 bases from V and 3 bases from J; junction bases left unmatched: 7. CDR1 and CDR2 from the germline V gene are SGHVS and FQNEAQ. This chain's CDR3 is CASSLWEGLNYEQYF. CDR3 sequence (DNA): TGTGCCAGCAGCTTATGGGAGGGCCTCAACTACGAGCAGTACTTC. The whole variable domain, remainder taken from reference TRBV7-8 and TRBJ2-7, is GAGVSQSPRYKVAKRGQDVALRCDPISGHVSLFWYQQALGQGPEFLTYFQNEAQLDKSGLPSDRFFAERPEGSVSTLKIQRTQQEDSAVYLCASSLWEGLNYEQYFGPGTRLTVT.